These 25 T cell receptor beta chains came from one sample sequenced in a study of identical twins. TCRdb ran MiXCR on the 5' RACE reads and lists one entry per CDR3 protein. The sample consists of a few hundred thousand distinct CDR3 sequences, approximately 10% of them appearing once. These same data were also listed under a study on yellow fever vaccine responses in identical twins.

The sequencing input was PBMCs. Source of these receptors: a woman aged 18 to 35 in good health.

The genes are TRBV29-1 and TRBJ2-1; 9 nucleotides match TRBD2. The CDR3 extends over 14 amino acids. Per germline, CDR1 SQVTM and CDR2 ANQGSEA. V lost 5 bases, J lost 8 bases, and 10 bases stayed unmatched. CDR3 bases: TGCAGCGTTCTTGGCGGGGGGGCTGTCGATGAGCAGTTCTTC. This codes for CSVLGGGAVDEQFF.

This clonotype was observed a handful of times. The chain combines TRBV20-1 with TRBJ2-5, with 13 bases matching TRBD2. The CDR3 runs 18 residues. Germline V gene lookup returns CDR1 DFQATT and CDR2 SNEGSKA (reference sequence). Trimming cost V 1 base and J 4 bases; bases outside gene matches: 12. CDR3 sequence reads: CSARAPSLAGGPSETQYF. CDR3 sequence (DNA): TGCAGTGCTAGAGCCCCCTCACTAGCGGGAGGGCCTTCAGAGACCCAGTACTTC.

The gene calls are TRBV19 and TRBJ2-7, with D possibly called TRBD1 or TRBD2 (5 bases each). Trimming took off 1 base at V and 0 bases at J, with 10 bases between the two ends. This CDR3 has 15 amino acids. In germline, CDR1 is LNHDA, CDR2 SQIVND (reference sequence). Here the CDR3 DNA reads TGTGCCAGTAGTATAGCGGGACGGGACTCCTACGAGCAGTACTTC. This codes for CASSIAGRDSYEQYF.

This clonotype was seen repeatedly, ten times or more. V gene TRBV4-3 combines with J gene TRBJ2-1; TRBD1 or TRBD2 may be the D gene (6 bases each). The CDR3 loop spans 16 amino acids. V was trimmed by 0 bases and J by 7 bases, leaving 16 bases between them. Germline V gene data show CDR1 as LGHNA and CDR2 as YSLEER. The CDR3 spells CASSQDPRGLWNEQFF. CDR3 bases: TGCGCCAGCAGCCAAGACCCCCGGGGGCTTTGGAATGAGCAGTTCTTC.

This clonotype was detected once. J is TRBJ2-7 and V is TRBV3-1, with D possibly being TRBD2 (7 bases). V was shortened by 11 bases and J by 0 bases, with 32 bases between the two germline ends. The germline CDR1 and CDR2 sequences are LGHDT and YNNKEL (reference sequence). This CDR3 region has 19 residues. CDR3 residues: CASSQQAPSWAGASYEQYF. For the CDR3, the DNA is TGTGCCTCCAGCCAGCAGGCCCCTTCTTGGGCGGGGGCCTCCTACGAGCAGTACTTC.

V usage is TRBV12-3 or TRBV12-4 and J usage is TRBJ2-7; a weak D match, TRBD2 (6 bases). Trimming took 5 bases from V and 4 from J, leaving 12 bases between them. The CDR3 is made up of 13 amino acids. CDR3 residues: CASSIPGDYEQYF. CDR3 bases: TGTGCCAGCAGTATTCCGGGGGATTACGAGCAGTACTTC.

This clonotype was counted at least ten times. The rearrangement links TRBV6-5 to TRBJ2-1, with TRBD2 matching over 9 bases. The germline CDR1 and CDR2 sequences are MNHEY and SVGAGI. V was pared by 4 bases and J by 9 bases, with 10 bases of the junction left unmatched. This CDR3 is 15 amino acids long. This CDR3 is CASSFTGTSQVEQFF. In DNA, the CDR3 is TGTGCCAGCAGTTTCACCGGGACTAGCCAGGTTGAGCAGTTCTTC.

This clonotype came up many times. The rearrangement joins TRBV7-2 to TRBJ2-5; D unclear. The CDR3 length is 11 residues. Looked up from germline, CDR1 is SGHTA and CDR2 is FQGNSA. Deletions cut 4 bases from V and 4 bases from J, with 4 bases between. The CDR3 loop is CASSSRETQYF. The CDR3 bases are TGTGCCAGCAGCTCTCGAGAGACCCAGTACTTC.

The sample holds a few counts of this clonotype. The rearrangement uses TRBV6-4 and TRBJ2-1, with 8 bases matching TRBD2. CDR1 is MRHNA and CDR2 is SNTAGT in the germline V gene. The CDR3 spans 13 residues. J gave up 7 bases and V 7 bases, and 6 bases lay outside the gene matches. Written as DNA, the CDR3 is TGTGCCAGCATACGGGAGGGAGTGAATGAGCAGTTCTTC. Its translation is CASIREGVNEQFF.

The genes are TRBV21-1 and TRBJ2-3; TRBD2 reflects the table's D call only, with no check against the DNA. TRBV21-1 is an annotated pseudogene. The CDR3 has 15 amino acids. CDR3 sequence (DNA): TGTGCCAGCAGCAAAGAACAGCGGAGCACAGATACGCAGTATTTT. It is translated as CASSKEQRSTDTQYF.

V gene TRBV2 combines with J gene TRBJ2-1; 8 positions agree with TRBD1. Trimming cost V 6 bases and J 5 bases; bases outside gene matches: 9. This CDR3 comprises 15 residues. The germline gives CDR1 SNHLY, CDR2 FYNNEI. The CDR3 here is CASSPDRGYHNEQFF. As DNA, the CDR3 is TGTGCCAGCAGCCCCGACAGGGGATACCACAATGAGCAGTTCTTC.

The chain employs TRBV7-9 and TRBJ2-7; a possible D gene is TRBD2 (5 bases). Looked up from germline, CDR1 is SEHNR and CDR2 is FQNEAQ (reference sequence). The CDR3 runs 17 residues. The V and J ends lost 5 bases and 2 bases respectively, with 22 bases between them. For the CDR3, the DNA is TGTGCCAGCAGCACATATTCCCGGGGTACAGAGGCCTACGAGCAGTACTTC. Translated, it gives CASSTYSRGTEAYEQYF.

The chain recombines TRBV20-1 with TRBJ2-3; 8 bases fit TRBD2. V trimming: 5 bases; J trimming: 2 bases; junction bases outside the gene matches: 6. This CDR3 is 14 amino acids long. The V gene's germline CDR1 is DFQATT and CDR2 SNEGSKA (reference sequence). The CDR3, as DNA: TGCAGTGCTGGACTAGCACCTTTCACAGATACGCAGTATTTT. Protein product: CSAGLAPFTDTQYF.

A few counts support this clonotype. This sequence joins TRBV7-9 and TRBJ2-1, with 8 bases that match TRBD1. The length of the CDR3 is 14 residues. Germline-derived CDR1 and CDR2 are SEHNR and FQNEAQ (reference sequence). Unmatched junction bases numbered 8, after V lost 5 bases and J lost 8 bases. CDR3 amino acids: CASSAGQGLDEQFF. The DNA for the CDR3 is TGTGCCAGCAGCGCCGGACAGGGTCTGGATGAGCAGTTCTTC.

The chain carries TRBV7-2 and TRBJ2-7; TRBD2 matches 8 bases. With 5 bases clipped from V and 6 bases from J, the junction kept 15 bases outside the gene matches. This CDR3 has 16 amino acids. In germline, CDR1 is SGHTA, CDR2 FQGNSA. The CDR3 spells CASSPIRSGGIGEQYF. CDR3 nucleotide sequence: TGTGCCAGCAGCCCTATCAGATCGGGAGGGATAGGCGAGCAGTACTTC.

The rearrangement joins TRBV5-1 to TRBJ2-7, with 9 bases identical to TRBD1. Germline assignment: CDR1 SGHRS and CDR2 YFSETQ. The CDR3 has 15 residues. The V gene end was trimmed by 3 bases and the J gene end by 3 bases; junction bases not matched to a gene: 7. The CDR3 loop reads CASSCRDRVFYEQYF. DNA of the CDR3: TGCGCCAGCAGCTGCCGGGACAGGGTCTTCTACGAGCAGTACTTC. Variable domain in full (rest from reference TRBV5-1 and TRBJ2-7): KAGVTQTPRYLIKTRGQQVTLSCSPISGHRSVSWYQQTPGQGLQFLFEYFSETQRNKGNFPGRFSGRQFSNSRSEMNVSTLELGDSALYLCASSCRDRVFYEQYFGPGTRLTVT.

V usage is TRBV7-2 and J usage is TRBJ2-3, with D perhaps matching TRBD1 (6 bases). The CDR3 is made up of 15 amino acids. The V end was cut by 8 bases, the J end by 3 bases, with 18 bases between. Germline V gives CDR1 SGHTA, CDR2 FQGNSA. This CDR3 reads CASGPWQGPTDTQYF. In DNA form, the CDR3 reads TGTGCCAGCGGGCCATGGCAGGGGCCTACAGATACGCAGTATTTT.

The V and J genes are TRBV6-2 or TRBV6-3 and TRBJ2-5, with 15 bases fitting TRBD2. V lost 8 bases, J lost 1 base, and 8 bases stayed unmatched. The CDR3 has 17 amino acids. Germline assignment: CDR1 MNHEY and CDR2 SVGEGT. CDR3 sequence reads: CASPAGTSGRLQETQYF. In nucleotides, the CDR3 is TGTGCCAGCCCCGCCGGGACTAGCGGGAGGCTCCAAGAGACCCAGTACTTC.

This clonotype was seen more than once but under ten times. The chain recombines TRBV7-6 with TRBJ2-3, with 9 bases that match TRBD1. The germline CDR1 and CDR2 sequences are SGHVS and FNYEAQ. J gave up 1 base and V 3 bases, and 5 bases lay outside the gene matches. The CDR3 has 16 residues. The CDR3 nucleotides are TGTGCCAGCAGCTTTGACAGGGGGAGAGGCACAGATACGCAGTATTTT. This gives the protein CASSFDRGRGTDTQYF.

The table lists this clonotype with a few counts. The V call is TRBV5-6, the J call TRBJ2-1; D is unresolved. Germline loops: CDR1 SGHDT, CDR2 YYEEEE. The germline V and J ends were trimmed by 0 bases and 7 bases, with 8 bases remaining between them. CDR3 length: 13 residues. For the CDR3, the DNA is TGTGCCAGCAGCTTGGCCCCAGCGAATGAGCAGTTCTTC. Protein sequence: CASSLAPANEQFF.

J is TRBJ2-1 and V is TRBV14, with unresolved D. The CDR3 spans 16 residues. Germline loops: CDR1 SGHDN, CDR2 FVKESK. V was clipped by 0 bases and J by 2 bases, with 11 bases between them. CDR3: CASSQEGRITYNEQFF. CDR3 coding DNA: TGTGCCAGCAGCCAAGAAGGACGAATCACCTACAATGAGCAGTTCTTC. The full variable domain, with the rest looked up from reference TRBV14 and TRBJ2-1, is EAGVTQFPSHSVIEKGQTVTLRCDPISGHDNLYWYRRVMGKEIKFLLHFVKESKQDESGMPNNRFLAERTGGTYSTLKVQPAELEDSGVYFCASSQEGRITYNEQFFGPGTRLTVL.

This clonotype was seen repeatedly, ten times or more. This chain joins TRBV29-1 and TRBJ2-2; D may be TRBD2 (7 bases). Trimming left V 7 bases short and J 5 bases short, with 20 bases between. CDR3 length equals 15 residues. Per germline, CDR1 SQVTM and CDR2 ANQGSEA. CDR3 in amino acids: CSASRGGLGTGELFF. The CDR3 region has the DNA TGCAGCGCCTCTAGGGGGGGGCTAGGGACCGGGGAGCTGTTTTTT.

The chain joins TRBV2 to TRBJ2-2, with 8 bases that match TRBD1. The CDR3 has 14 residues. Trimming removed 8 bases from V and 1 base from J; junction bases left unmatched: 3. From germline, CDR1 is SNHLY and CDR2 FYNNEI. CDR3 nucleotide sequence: TGTGCCAGCGGCGGGACAGGGAACACCGGGGAGCTGTTTTTT. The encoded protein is CASGGTGNTGELFF. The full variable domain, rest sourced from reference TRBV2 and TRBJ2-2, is EPEVTQTPSHQVTQMGQEVILRCVPISNHLYFYWYRQILGQKVEFLVSFYNNEISEKSEIFDDQFSVERPDGSNFTLKIRSTKLEDSAMYFCASGGTGNTGELFFGEGSRLTVL.

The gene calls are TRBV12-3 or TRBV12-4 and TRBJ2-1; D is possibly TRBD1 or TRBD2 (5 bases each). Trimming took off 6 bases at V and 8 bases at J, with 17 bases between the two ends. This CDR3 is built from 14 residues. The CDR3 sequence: CASRPSGARDEQFF. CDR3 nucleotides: TGTGCCAGCAGGCCCTCCGGGGCTCGCGATGAGCAGTTCTTC.

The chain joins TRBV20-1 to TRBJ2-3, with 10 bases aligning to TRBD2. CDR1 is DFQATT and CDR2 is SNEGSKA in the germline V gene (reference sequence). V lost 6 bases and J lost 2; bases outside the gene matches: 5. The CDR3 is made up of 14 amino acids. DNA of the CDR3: TGCAGTGCCCTAGGACTAGCGGTCACAGATACGCAGTATTTT. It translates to CSALGLAVTDTQYF.